This T cell receptor beta chain was sequenced in a study of identical twins. Template switching (which added a universal primer site) was used, and cDNA carried unique molecular identifiers. TCRdb analysed the 5' RACE reads with MiXCR anew, one entry per CDR3 protein. Of about 1.7 million distinct CDR3 sequences in the sample, under 35% were seen once. Study observations and caveats: Out-of-frame alpha sequences shared by twins were enriched for low generation probability. Models predicted too little out-of-frame TCR alpha sharing in monozygotic twins.

This CDR3 region has 16 residues. Germline values: CDR1 SGHVS, CDR2 FNYEAQ. Unmatched junction bases numbered 4, after V lost 1 base and J lost 1 base. A remark on this clonotype: Its cognate antigen is unknown.

The source is a newborn girl in good health. Sequences were obtained from cord blood. This chain connects TRBV7-6 to TRBJ1-1; TRBD1 agrees at 9 bases. CDR3 DNA sequence: TGTGCCAGCAGCTTAGGGACAGGGGTGGCGAACACTGAAGCTTTCTTT. Protein: CASSLGTGVANTEAFF.